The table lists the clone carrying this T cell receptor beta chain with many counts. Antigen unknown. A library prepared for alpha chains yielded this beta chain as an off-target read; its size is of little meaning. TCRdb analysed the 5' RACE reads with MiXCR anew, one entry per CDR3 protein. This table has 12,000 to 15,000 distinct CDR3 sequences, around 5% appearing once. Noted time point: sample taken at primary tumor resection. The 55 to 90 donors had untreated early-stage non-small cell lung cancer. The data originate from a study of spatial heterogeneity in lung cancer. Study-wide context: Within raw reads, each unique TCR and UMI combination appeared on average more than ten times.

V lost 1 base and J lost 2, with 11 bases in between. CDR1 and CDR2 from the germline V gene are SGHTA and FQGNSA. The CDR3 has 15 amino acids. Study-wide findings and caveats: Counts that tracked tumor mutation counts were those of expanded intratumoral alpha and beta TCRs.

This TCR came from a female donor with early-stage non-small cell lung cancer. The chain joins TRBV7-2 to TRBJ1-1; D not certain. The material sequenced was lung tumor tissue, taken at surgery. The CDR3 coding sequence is TGTGCCAGCAGCTTAGAGGTGCGACCCAACACTGAAGCTTTCTTT. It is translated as CASSLEVRPNTEAFF.